Presented here are 30 T cell receptor beta chains from one specimen sequenced in a study of blood T cell repertoires in COVID-19. Clones were read by immunoSEQ multiplex PCR, and TCRdb kept only the in-frame ones, dropping some. The sample lists 140,000 to 150,000 clones, about 90% occurring once. Input material: peripheral blood. The receptors shown here come from a woman in her forties or fifties with acute or convalescent COVID-19.

The chain links TRBV5-1 to TRBJ2-7; D is possibly TRBD2 (5 bases). CDR1 and CDR2 from the germline V gene are SGHRS and YFSETQ. The CDR3 extends over 15 amino acids. V dropped 3 bases and J dropped 0 bases, with 13 bases sitting between them. The CDR3 is CASSSGSANSYEQYF. CDR3 sequence (DNA): TGCGCCAGCAGCTCGGGTAGCGCCAACTCCTACGAGCAGTACTTC.

Written as DNA, the CDR3 is TGTGCCAGCAGCTTAGCTGGACAGGGCGCGGGCTACACCTTC. This gives the protein CASSLAGQGAGYTF. The chain is built from TRBV7-9 and TRBJ1-2, with 8 bases that match TRBD1. From germline, CDR1 is SEHNR and CDR2 FQNEAQ (reference sequence). This CDR3 region has 14 residues. V was clipped by 0 bases and J by 8 bases; unmatched bases: 5.

J is TRBJ1-1 and V is TRBV29-1, with D tentatively TRBD1 (5 bases). There are 14 residues in the CDR3. CDR1 SQVTM and CDR2 ANQGSEA come from the germline V gene. The V gene lost 5 bases and the J gene lost 1 base, with 14 bases spanning the gap. CDR3 protein: CSVSFSTANTEAFF. CDR3 in DNA: TGCAGCGTTTCCTTTTCGACAGCGAACACTGAAGCTTTCTTT. Complete variable domain (other parts from reference TRBV29-1 and TRBJ1-1): SAVISQKPSRDICQRGTSLTIQCQVDSQVTMMFWYRQQPGQSLTLIATANQGSEATYESGFVIDKFPISRPNLTFSTLTVSNMSPEDSSIYLCSVSFSTANTEAFFGQGTRLTVV.

This sequence joins TRBV18 and TRBJ1-1, with D unresolved. The CDR3 totals 18 residues. Germline assignment: CDR1 KGHSH and CDR2 LQKENI. V shed 3 bases and J shed 2 bases, with 22 bases lying between them. The CDR3 reads CASSPKPGGVGSNTEAFF. The CDR3 DNA sequence: TGTGCCAGCTCACCGAAACCAGGCGGGGTAGGTTCTAACACTGAAGCTTTCTTT.

This clone showed up just once. This sequence joins TRBV29-1 and TRBJ1-2; D remains unclear. In germline, CDR1 is SQVTM, CDR2 ANQGSEA. Trimming cost V 6 bases and J 5 bases, with 7 bases left between them. This CDR3 region has 10 residues. Here the CDR3 reads CSVASYGYTF. The DNA of the CDR3 is TGCAGCGTCGCCAGTTATGGCTACACCTTC.

The J gene is TRBJ1-3, the V gene TRBV2, with 9 bases fitting TRBD1. CDR3 length: 16 residues. The junction had 4 bases not matched to a gene; V was cut back by 4 bases and J by 0 bases. Germline V gene data show CDR1 as SNHLY and CDR2 as FYNNEI. The CDR3 DNA follows: TGTGCCAGCAGTGGGGACAGGGAAAGCTCTGGAAACACCATATATTTT. Protein product: CASSGDRESSGNTIYF.

The CDR3 coding sequence is TGTGCCAGCAGTGTCCTGCGGGAGGTTGGCAATGAGCAGTTCTTC. Amino acids: CASSVLREVGNEQFF. The chain combines TRBV2 with TRBJ2-1, with TRBD2 matching over 8 bases. CDR3 size: 15 residues. Germline CDR1 SNHLY, CDR2 FYNNEI. Trimming at V came to 4 bases and at J to 6 bases, leaving 8 bases not matched to a gene.

This clone was picked up a small number of times. This sequence joins TRBV28 and TRBJ1-3; D is uncertain. V lost 6 bases, J lost 5 bases, and 8 bases lay in between. Germline V CDR1 and CDR2: MDHEN, SYDVKM. This CDR3 comprises 12 residues. This CDR3 reads CASSASRNTIYF. CDR3 in DNA: TGTGCCAGCAGCGCGTCGAGAAACACCATATATTTT.

The rearrangement joins TRBV9 to TRBJ2-1; D is unresolved. The germline V and J ends were trimmed by 2 bases and 4 bases, with 13 bases remaining between them. The CDR3 runs 15 residues. The germline V gene encodes CDR1 SGDLS and CDR2 YYNGEE. The DNA of the CDR3 is TGTGCCAGCAGCGTCCATGCCACTTTATACAATGAGCAGTTCTTC. Translation: CASSVHATLYNEQFF.

This sequence joins TRBV29-1 and TRBJ1-2; no definite D call. In germline, CDR1 is SQVTM, CDR2 ANQGSEA. Trimming stripped 8 bases from V and 2 bases from J, with 18 bases between. The CDR3 consists of 14 residues. CDR3: CSTVGGSTNYGYTF. Here the CDR3 DNA reads TGCAGCACAGTTGGAGGGTCAACAAACTATGGCTACACCTTC.

The V gene is TRBV9, the J gene TRBJ2-7; D is perhaps TRBD2 (6 bases). CDR1 and CDR2 (germline): SGDLS, YYNGEE. The CDR3 runs 15 residues. Trimming shortened V by 0 bases and J by 3 bases, and 13 bases separated the two germline ends. In DNA form, the CDR3 reads TGTGCCAGCAGCGTAGCAGAGCGGGCCGACTACGAGCAGTACTTC. This translates into CASSVAERADYEQYF.

The V gene is TRBV7-8, the J gene TRBJ1-2; possible D gene TRBD1, 6 bases. CDR1 SGHVS and CDR2 FQNEAQ come from the germline V gene. The CDR3 covers 15 residues. Trimming took off 4 bases at V and 3 bases at J, with 15 bases between the two ends. CDR3 nucleotides: TGTGCCAGCAGCTCTCGGGGCAGGACAGACTATGGCTACACCTTC. This sequence encodes CASSSRGRTDYGYTF.

V usage is TRBV6-1 and J usage is TRBJ2-1; TRBD1 matches at 10 bases. Looked up from germline, CDR1 is MNHNS and CDR2 is SASEGT. The CDR3 is 16 amino acids. V trimming: 2 bases; J trimming: 12 bases; junction bases outside the gene matches: 13. The CDR3 protein is CASSEIPGTGVSGQFF. CDR3 nucleotides: TGTGCCAGCAGTGAAATACCCGGGACAGGGGTTTCGGGGCAGTTCTTC.

This clone turned up a few times. V usage is TRBV2 and J usage is TRBJ1-1, with TRBD1 matching over 8 bases. The V gene end was trimmed by 10 bases and the J gene end by 2 bases; junction bases not matched to a gene: 6. Germline V lookup: CDR1 SNHLY, CDR2 FYNNEI. The CDR3 contains 13 residues. CDR3 coding DNA: TGTGCCACCCGACAGGGGCCCAACACTGAAGCTTTCTTT. Translating it yields CATRQGPNTEAFF.

The chain links TRBV7-9 to TRBJ2-5; 7 nucleotides line up with TRBD1. The CDR3 runs 15 residues. V dropped 2 bases and J dropped 2; count of bases not matched to a gene: 5. The germline V gene has CDR1 SEHNR and CDR2 FQNEAQ (reference sequence). The CDR3, as DNA: TGTGCCAGCAGCTTAAATTCGGGACAGCAAGAGACCCAGTACTTC. Amino acid sequence: CASSLNSGQQETQYF. The complete variable domain, with remaining parts taken from reference TRBV7-9 and TRBJ2-5, reads DTGVSQNPRHKITKRGQNVTFRCDPISEHNRLYWYRQTLGQGPEFLTYFQNEAQLEKSRLLSDRFSAERPKGSFSTLEIQRTEQGDSAMYLCASSLNSGQQETQYFGPGTRLLVL.

The CDR3 nucleotides read TGTGCCAGCAGCCGAGGACAGGCGTCGAATGAGCAGTTCTTC. Translated: CASSRGQASNEQFF. The chain combines TRBV11-3 with TRBJ2-1; 7 bases are a match to TRBD1. The CDR3 loop spans 14 amino acids. Germline V gene sequence: CDR1 SGHNT, CDR2 YENEEA. V lost 5 bases, J lost 7 bases, and 8 bases stayed unmatched.

This sequence joins TRBV6-2 or TRBV6-3 and TRBJ2-1; a weak D match, TRBD2 (5 bases). With 0 bases removed from V and 0 bases from J, the gap between germline ends came to 15 bases. From germline, CDR1 is MNHEY and CDR2 SVGEGT. The CDR3 sequence is 18 residues long. The CDR3 reads CASSYSLAGLSSYNEQFF. CDR3 coding DNA: TGTGCCAGCAGTTACTCCTTGGCGGGTCTAAGCTCCTACAATGAGCAGTTCTTC.

The rearrangement joins TRBV18 to TRBJ2-3; 8 positions match TRBD2. CDR3 size: 15 residues. J gave up 1 base and V 3 bases, and 3 bases lay outside the gene matches. Per the germline V gene, CDR1 is KGHSH and CDR2 is LQKENI. CDR3 protein: CASSPAAGGTDTQYF. The CDR3 DNA sequence: TGTGCCAGCTCACCGGCAGCGGGGGGCACAGATACGCAGTATTTT. The entire variable domain, with the rest obtained from reference TRBV18 and TRBJ2-3, is as follows: NAGVMQNPRHLVRRRGQEARLRCSPMKGHSHVYWYRQLPEEGLKFMVYLQKENIIDESGMPKERFSAEFPKEGPSILRIQQVVRGDSAAYFCASSPAAGGTDTQYFGPGTRLTVL.

The gene calls are TRBV11-2 and TRBJ2-7, with TRBD2 as a possible D gene (5 bases). The CDR3 runs 13 residues. Germline V gives CDR1 SGHAT, CDR2 FQNNGV. Trimming stripped 6 bases from V and 0 bases from J, with 9 bases between. CDR3 sequence reads: CASRQTSSYEQYF. The CDR3 region has the DNA TGTGCCAGCAGACAAACTAGCTCCTACGAGCAGTACTTC.

The V and J genes are TRBV14 and TRBJ2-6; 9 bases match TRBD1. V trimming: 2 bases; J trimming: 3 bases; junction bases outside the gene matches: 11. The CDR3 spans 19 residues. Per germline, CDR1 SGHDN and CDR2 FVKESK. In nucleotides, the CDR3 is TGTGCCAGCAGCCAATACATGACCGGGACAGGGAGTGGGGCCAACGTCCTGACTTTC. It encodes CASSQYMTGTGSGANVLTF.

This chain joins TRBV28 and TRBJ2-5; TRBD1 aligns across 8 bases. Germline lookup yields CDR1 MDHEN and CDR2 SYDVKM. CDR3 size: 15 residues. V dropped 6 bases and J dropped 5; count of bases not matched to a gene: 11. CDR3 amino acids: CASRPGQGAWETQYF. CDR3 bases: TGTGCCAGCAGACCAGGGCAGGGGGCCTGGGAGACCCAGTACTTC.

V is TRBV29-1 and J is TRBJ2-3; D is perhaps TRBD2 (6 bases). V lost 3 bases and J lost 8, with 9 bases in between. The germline V gene encodes CDR1 SQVTM and CDR2 ANQGSEA. This CDR3 region has 11 residues. The CDR3 DNA sequence: TGCAGCGTTGACGGGGGAAGTACGCAGTATTTT. Translation: CSVDGGSTQYF.

The J gene is TRBJ1-4, the V gene TRBV5-1; D may be TRBD1 (5 bases). From germline, CDR1 is SGHRS and CDR2 YFSETQ. The CDR3 consists of 15 residues. V was trimmed by 2 bases and J by 4 bases, leaving 12 bases between them. CDR3 in amino acids: CASSLRGTGNEKLFF. CDR3 DNA sequence: TGCGCCAGCAGCTTACGGGGGACGGGTAATGAAAAACTGTTTTTT. The full variable domain, rest sourced from reference TRBV5-1 and TRBJ1-4, is KAGVTQTPRYLIKTRGQQVTLSCSPISGHRSVSWYQQTPGQGLQFLFEYFSETQRNKGNFPGRFSGRQFSNSRSEMNVSTLELGDSALYLCASSLRGTGNEKLFFGSGTQLSVL.

This sequence joins TRBV28 and TRBJ1-5, with D possibly being TRBD1 (6 bases). The CDR3 sequence is 13 residues long. Trimming cost V 4 bases and J 5 bases, with 9 bases left between them. The germline V gene has CDR1 MDHEN and CDR2 SYDVKM. CDR3 amino acids: CASSYQGYQPQHF. In nucleotides, the CDR3 is TGTGCCAGCAGTTACCAGGGGTATCAGCCCCAGCATTTT.

Remarks on this clone: This specimen includes other DNA sequences encoding the same CDR3. The rearrangement joins TRBV9 to TRBJ2-1, with 8 nucleotides matching TRBD2. The CDR3 is 14 residues long. J was trimmed by 4 bases and V by 1 base; bases with no gene match: 1. Looked up from germline, CDR1 is SGDLS and CDR2 is YYNGEE. The CDR3 sequence: CASSVTSGYNEQFF. The CDR3 DNA is TGTGCCAGCAGCGTAACTAGCGGTTACAATGAGCAGTTCTTC.

This clone was counted a single time. The chain has TRBV3-1 (or the pseudogene TRBV3-2) and TRBJ1-1; the D gene is possibly TRBD1 (5 bases). CDR1 LGHDT and CDR2 YNNKEL come from the germline V gene (reference sequence). This CDR3 contains 14 residues. V was trimmed by 1 base and J by 0 bases, leaving 6 bases between them. CDR3: CASSQGGVNTEAFF. The DNA of the CDR3 is TGTGCCAGCAGCCAAGGGGGGGTGAACACTGAAGCTTTCTTT.

Only a few counts were recorded for this clone. The V call is TRBV19, the J call TRBJ1-6, with D uncertain. Germline CDR1 is LNHDA and CDR2 is SQIVND (reference sequence). The V and J ends lost 5 bases and 7 bases respectively, with 9 bases between them. CDR3 size: 13 residues. Written as DNA, the CDR3 is TGTGCCAGTAGTCCTTACCAGAATTCACCCCTCCACTTT. It codes for CASSPYQNSPLHF.

The CDR3 DNA follows: TGTGCCAGCAGTCCTCGACTCACCACCTCTGGCGATGAGCAGTTCTTC. It translates to CASSPRLTTSGDEQFF. This rearrangement joins TRBV2 to TRBJ2-1; no firm D call. The germline V and J ends were trimmed by 5 bases and 8 bases, with 22 bases remaining between them. The CDR3 is made up of 16 amino acids. Germline CDR1 reads SNHLY; CDR2 reads FYNNEI.

The V call is TRBV5-1, the J call TRBJ2-3; 8 bases map to TRBD1. Unmatched junction bases numbered 10, after V lost 4 bases and J lost 6 bases. The V gene's germline CDR1 is SGHRS and CDR2 YFSETQ. The CDR3 is made up of 15 amino acids. CDR3 protein: CASSPVDRARDTQYF. DNA for the CDR3: TGCGCCAGCAGCCCGGTGGACAGGGCTCGTGATACGCAGTATTTT. The whole variable domain, remainder taken from reference TRBV5-1 and TRBJ2-3, is KAGVTQTPRYLIKTRGQQVTLSCSPISGHRSVSWYQQTPGQGLQFLFEYFSETQRNKGNFPGRFSGRQFSNSRSEMNVSTLELGDSALYLCASSPVDRARDTQYFGPGTRLTVL.

This clone has just a few counts. CDR3 residues: CASTFTGTVYGYTF. DNA for the CDR3: TGTGCCAGCACCTTCACCGGGACAGTCTATGGCTACACCTTC. This chain connects TRBV2 to TRBJ1-2, with TRBD1 matching over 7 bases. The V and J ends lost 7 bases and 4 bases, in that order; junction bases with no gene match: 9. The CDR3 contains 14 residues. Germline V CDR1 and CDR2: SNHLY, FYNNEI.